The TCR beta chain described here comes from a study of blood T cell repertoires in COVID-19. Profiling relied on immunoSEQ multiplex PCR, and the TCRdb table lists in-frame clones only, not all of them. The profile shows 250,000 to 400,000 clones, about 89% of them singletons. Germline V gene sequence: CDR1 SGHDT, CDR2 YYEEEE. The CDR3 is 11 residues long. The ends were cut back, 6 bases at V and 6 bases at J, with 10 bases in the middle. The clonotype originates from a man in his sixties who had recovered from COVID-19. The chain is built from TRBV5-6 and TRBJ2-7, with D possibly TRBD2 on 6 matching bases. Sequenced sample: PBMCs or T cells enriched from blood (not recorded which). The CDR3 region is CASNRGGEQYF. The CDR3 bases are TGTGCCAGCAACCGGGGAGGCGAGCAGTACTTC.